These 18 T cell receptor beta chains share one sample of origin, sequenced in a study of regulatory T cells in long-lasting Graves disease. As for time point: newly diagnosed GD, antithyroid drugs for less than 3 months. PBMC-derived RNA was used for the TCR library. To make TCR beta libraries, researchers used iRepertoire HTBI primers and Arm-PCR of CDR3 regions. MiXCR, run by TCRdb on the multiplex PCR reads, gives a single entry per CDR3 protein. The data contain a few hundred thousand distinct CDR3 sequences, about 15% of them singletons. This same sample was also part of a study on T cells in Graves' hyperthyroidism and ophthalmopathy.

The sample in question was peripheral blood mononuclear cells (PBMCs), obtained at new diagnosis, from a patient treated with antithyroid drugs. These receptors all stem from a woman aged 18 to 35 with Graves disease.

Here the CDR3 DNA reads TGTGCCAGCAGTTTTAGGGCTAGCGGATACAATGAGCAGTTCTTC. Its protein product is CASSFRASGYNEQFF. The rearrangement joins TRBV28 to TRBJ2-1; 7 bases are a match to TRBD2. This CDR3 has 15 residues. In germline, CDR1 is MDHEN, CDR2 SYDVKM. After removal of 3 bases from V and 4 bases from J, the junction contained 6 bases not matched to a gene.

This clonotype was counted only a few times. One junction end disagrees with the germline gene, perhaps due to a read error. This chain links TRBV7-3 with TRBJ1-6; D may be TRBD1 (5 bases). The CDR3 runs 14 residues. Germline values: CDR1 SGHTA, CDR2 FQGTGA. The CDR3 DNA is TGTGCCAGCAGCTTACAGGGTACTAATTCACCCCTTCACTTT. Protein product: CASSLQGTNSPLHF.

V usage is TRBV18 and J usage is TRBJ2-4, with a weak D call TRBD2 (5 bases). CDR1 and CDR2 (germline): KGHSH, LQKENI. The CDR3 loop spans 13 amino acids. The ends were cut back, 0 bases at V and 8 bases at J, with 8 bases in the middle. CDR3 sequence: CASSPPRADIQYF. In nucleotides, the CDR3 is TGTGCCAGCTCACCACCGAGGGCGGACATTCAGTACTTC. Full variable domain (rest looked up from reference TRBV18 and TRBJ2-4): NAGVMQNPRHLVRRRGQEARLRCSPMKGHSHVYWYRQLPEEGLKFMVYLQKENIIDESGMPKERFSAEFPKEGPSILRIQQVVRGDSAAYFCASSPPRADIQYFGAGTRLSVL.

V gene TRBV7-3 combines with J gene TRBJ2-1; 12 bases agree with TRBD1. The CDR3 is 15 amino acids. CDR1 SGHTA and CDR2 FQGTGA come from the germline V gene. J lost 7 bases, V lost 4 bases, and 5 bases had no gene match. CDR3 protein: CASSSGTGGWNEQFF. The CDR3 DNA sequence: TGTGCCAGCAGCTCTGGGACAGGGGGCTGGAATGAGCAGTTCTTC. The full variable domain, its missing parts supplied by reference TRBV7-3 and TRBJ2-1, is GAGVSQTPSNKVTEKGKYVELRCDPISGHTALYWYRQSLGQGPEFLIYFQGTGAADDSGLPNDRFFAVRPEGSVSTLKIQRTERGDSAVYLCASSSGTGGWNEQFFGPGTRLTVL.

This rearrangement joins TRBV28 to TRBJ2-5; the match to TRBD2 covers 10 bases. The V gene's germline CDR1 is MDHEN and CDR2 SYDVKM. The trim removed 4 bases at V and 3 bases at J, leaving 8 bases unmatched. CDR3 length equals 16 residues. The CDR3: CASSSSGRAEEETQYF. DNA for the CDR3: TGTGCCAGCAGTTCAAGCGGGAGGGCCGAGGAAGAGACCCAGTACTTC.

This clonotype was detected many times. This chain connects TRBV2 to TRBJ2-7; D might be TRBD2 (5 bases). This CDR3 spans 13 amino acids. The germline V and J ends were trimmed by 7 bases and 3 bases, with 13 bases remaining between them. From germline, CDR1 is SNHLY and CDR2 FYNNEI. The CDR3 loop reads CASTEDRDYEQYF. CDR3 DNA: TGTGCCAGCACGGAGGATCGGGACTACGAGCAGTACTTC.

The table lists this clonotype with a few counts. V and J are TRBV12-3 or TRBV12-4 and TRBJ1-4; D gene unclear. V lost 8 bases, J lost 3 bases, and 16 bases lay in between. The CDR3 contains 15 residues. The chain's CDR3 is CASSKTRAANEKLFF. CDR3 bases: TGTGCCAGCTCCAAGACCCGCGCGGCTAATGAAAAACTGTTTTTT.

This clonotype was detected many times. The chain employs TRBV6-1 and TRBJ1-1; D gene ambiguous. This CDR3 spans 11 amino acids. Germline lookup yields CDR1 MNHNS and CDR2 SASEGT. The V end was cut by 6 bases, the J end by 1 base, with 3 bases between. This CDR3 is CASRQNTEAFF. CDR3 in DNA: TGTGCCAGCAGACAGAACACTGAAGCTTTCTTT.

The table lists this clonotype with a few counts. The V gene is TRBV4-2, the J gene TRBJ2-1; D is possibly TRBD1 (6 bases). Between the trimmed V and J ends, which lost 0 bases and 0 bases, there was a span of 9 bases. CDR3 length: 16 amino acids. In germline, CDR1 is LGHNA, CDR2 YNFKEQ. CDR3 nucleotides: TGTGCCAGCAGCCAAGATCCGGACAGCTCCTACAATGAGCAGTTCTTC. As protein: CASSQDPDSSYNEQFF.

This clonotype was seen ten or more times. The chain has TRBV29-1 and TRBJ1-1; D is uncertain. The length of the CDR3 is 11 residues. From germline, CDR1 is SQVTM and CDR2 ANQGSEA. Trimming pared 4 bases from V and 7 bases from J, leaving 10 bases between. This CDR3 reads CSVAPGLEAFF. In DNA form, the CDR3 reads TGCAGCGTTGCTCCGGGCCTTGAAGCTTTCTTT.

CDR3 nucleotide sequence: TGTGCCAGCATGGGCTACAATGAGCAGTTCTTC. It translates to CASMGYNEQFF. The genes are TRBV6-1 and TRBJ2-1, with D unclear. Trimming removed 7 bases from V and 3 bases from J, with 4 bases in between. Germline assignment: CDR1 MNHNS and CDR2 SASEGT. The CDR3 extends over 11 amino acids.

This clonotype occurred many times. CDR3 DNA sequence: TGTGCCAGCAGCACCCGACAGGGGCGGAAGCCCCAGCATTTT. It yields the protein CASSTRQGRKPQHF. V usage is TRBV5-6 and J usage is TRBJ1-5; 8 positions match TRBD1. This CDR3 spans 14 amino acids. J was trimmed by 8 bases and V by 4 bases; bases with no gene match: 8. Germline V CDR1 and CDR2: SGHDT, YYEEEE.

This clonotype was seen repeatedly, ten times or more. The chain links TRBV28 to TRBJ2-1, with D possibly being TRBD2 (5 bases). The CDR3 runs 13 residues. The germline V gene encodes CDR1 MDHEN and CDR2 SYDVKM. V lost 6 bases and J lost 3, with 9 bases in between. CDR3 in amino acids: CASSPRVYNEQFF. The CDR3 DNA reads TGTGCCAGCAGCCCGAGGGTCTACAATGAGCAGTTCTTC.

There are many counts of this clonotype. The chain carries TRBV12-3 or TRBV12-4 and TRBJ2-7; 8 bases line up with TRBD2. The CDR3 is 15 amino acids. The trim removed 5 bases at V and 4 bases at J, leaving 10 bases unmatched. The CDR3 DNA reads TGTGCCAGCAGTCCTCCGGGACTAGTCCCATACGAGCAGTACTTC. As protein: CASSPPGLVPYEQYF.

In its sample, this clonotype was seen many times. This sequence joins TRBV29-1 and TRBJ1-1, with D hard to call. CDR1 is SQVTM, CDR2 ANQGSEA, per germline. The CDR3 is 15 residues long. With 4 bases removed from V and 1 base from J, the gap between germline ends came to 16 bases. CDR3 DNA sequence: TGCAGCGTTGGCCGTTCCCCGGGGAGGAACACTGAAGCTTTCTTT. This gives the protein CSVGRSPGRNTEAFF.

This clonotype has more than one count but fewer than ten. J is TRBJ2-3 and V is TRBV5-1; TRBD2 might be the D (6 bases). Germline V lookup: CDR1 SGHRS, CDR2 YFSETQ. The V and J ends lost 4 bases and 2 bases respectively, with 14 bases between them. The CDR3 is 15 amino acids. The CDR3 protein is CASSPLAEPTDTQYF. CDR3 DNA sequence: TGCGCCAGCAGCCCCTTAGCGGAACCCACAGATACGCAGTATTTT.

This clonotype has just a few counts. V is TRBV6-1 and J is TRBJ1-6; unclear D gene. The CDR3 spans 13 residues. V gave up 3 bases and J gave up 9 bases, with 9 bases separating them. The germline V gene encodes CDR1 MNHNS and CDR2 SASEGT. The CDR3 region is CASSEDLGSPLHF. DNA for the CDR3: TGTGCCAGCAGTGAGGACCTGGGTTCACCCCTCCACTTT.

The chain carries TRBV7-2 and TRBJ1-2; possibly TRBD1 for D (6 bases). This CDR3 has 16 amino acids. Germline CDR1 is SGHTA and CDR2 is FQGNSA. V gave up 4 bases and J gave up 4 bases, with 19 bases separating them. CDR3 residues: CASSSGRGGASYGYTF. DNA of the CDR3: TGTGCCAGCAGCTCTGGGAGGGGGGGGGCGAGCTATGGCTACACCTTC.